Each of the 23 T cell receptor beta chains below was sequenced from the same sample in a study of blood T cell repertoires in COVID-19. TCRdb's copy holds only in-frame clones and misses some; the assay was immunoSEQ multiplex PCR. The profile shows roughly 64,000 clones, around 90% of them singletons. Sequenced sample: peripheral blood. These receptor sequences come from a woman aged 80 or over with active COVID-19.

The chain links TRBV18 to TRBJ2-1, with 9 bases that match TRBD1. V gave up 1 base and J gave up 6 bases; unmatched junction bases: 1. Germline V gene lookup returns CDR1 KGHSH and CDR2 LQKENI. The CDR3 extends over 14 amino acids. The CDR3 reads CASSPRTGVNEQFF. CDR3 in DNA: TGTGCCAGCTCACCACGGACAGGGGTCAATGAGCAGTTCTTC.

The V call is TRBV10-1, the J call TRBJ1-1; D possibly corresponds to TRBD1 (6 bases). There are 14 residues in the CDR3. Germline assignment: CDR1 WNHNN and CDR2 SYGVQD (reference sequence). Trimming cost V 6 bases and J 0 bases, with 11 bases left between them. The CDR3 reads CASSTGIMNTEAFF. The CDR3 DNA sequence: TGCGCCAGCAGCACAGGGATAATGAACACTGAAGCTTTCTTT.

This sequence joins TRBV28 and TRBJ2-2, with 11 bases aligning to TRBD2. Looked up from germline, CDR1 is MDHEN and CDR2 is SYDVKM. CDR3 length: 15 residues. After removal of 4 bases from V and 4 bases from J, the junction contained 2 bases not matched to a gene. In nucleotides, the CDR3 is TGTGCCAGCAGTTCGCTAGCGGGAGGCACCGGGGAGCTGTTTTTT. Translated: CASSSLAGGTGELFF.

This chain connects TRBV5-1 to TRBJ2-5, with a weak D call TRBD2 (5 bases). The germline CDR1 and CDR2 sequences are SGHRS and YFSETQ. Deletions cut 4 bases from V and 7 bases from J, with 8 bases between. The CDR3 is 11 amino acids. CDR3 bases: TGCGCCAGCAGCACGGGAACGACCCAGTACTTC. Translated, it gives CASSTGTTQYF.

This chain connects TRBV19 to TRBJ2-1, with 8 bases fitting TRBD2. Per the germline V gene, CDR1 is LNHDA and CDR2 is SQIVND (reference sequence). With V trimmed by 5 bases and J by 2 bases, 8 bases remained unmatched. This CDR3 spans 16 amino acids. The CDR3 region has the DNA TGTGCCAGTAGTCCAAGGGGCGGGGGGACCTACAATGAGCAGTTCTTC. It translates to CASSPRGGGTYNEQFF.

The chain is built from TRBV19 and TRBJ1-2; 7 nucleotides line up with TRBD1. V trimming: 6 bases; J trimming: 5 bases; junction bases outside the gene matches: 6. CDR3 size: 13 residues. Germline V lookup: CDR1 LNHDA, CDR2 SQIVND (reference sequence). The CDR3, as DNA: TGTGCCAGTAGGACAGGGCTGATATATGGCTACACCTTC. This translates into CASRTGLIYGYTF.

CDR3 region: CASSPYPREGDTEAFF. The CDR3 nucleotides are TGTGCCAGCAGTCCGTATCCTCGGGAGGGGGACACTGAAGCTTTCTTT. V and J are TRBV28 and TRBJ1-1, with D perhaps TRBD1 (6 bases). Deletions cut 5 bases from V and 3 bases from J, with 19 bases between. There are 16 residues in the CDR3. The germline gives CDR1 MDHEN, CDR2 SYDVKM.

V is TRBV10-3 and J is TRBJ1-1, with TRBD1 matching 9 bases. This CDR3 contains 14 residues. Trimming took 4 bases from V and 2 from J; bases not matched to a gene: 2. Germline CDR1 and CDR2: ENHRY and SYGVKD. The CDR3 sequence is CAISGTGDNTEAFF. The CDR3 nucleotides read TGTGCCATCAGTGGGACAGGGGATAACACTGAAGCTTTCTTT.

CDR3 amino acids: CASRPMTGGVETQYF. The CDR3 DNA reads as TGCGCCAGCAGACCAATGACAGGGGGAGTAGAGACCCAGTACTTC. The chain has TRBV5-1 and TRBJ2-5; TRBD1 agrees at 9 bases. V trimming: 5 bases; J trimming: 4 bases; junction bases outside the gene matches: 9. Germline CDR1 and CDR2: SGHRS and YFSETQ. The CDR3 is 15 amino acids.

The chain joins TRBV3-1 (or the pseudogene TRBV3-2) to TRBJ2-5; TRBD2 matches at 12 bases. Losses at the gene ends were 1 base for V and 5 bases for J; bases not matched to a gene: 5. The length of the CDR3 is 16 residues. The germline CDR1 and CDR2 sequences are LGHDT and YNNKEL (reference sequence). The CDR3 here is CASSQVASGGAETQYF. The CDR3 nucleotides are TGTGCCAGCAGCCAAGTGGCTAGCGGGGGGGCGGAGACCCAGTACTTC.

The chain couples TRBV2 to TRBJ2-3; the match to TRBD1 covers 7 bases. Germline CDR1 reads SNHLY; CDR2 reads FYNNEI. The V gene end was trimmed by 0 bases and the J gene end by 14 bases; junction bases not matched to a gene: 8. The CDR3 is 13 amino acids. For the CDR3, the DNA is TGTGCCAGCAGTGAAGCGCTTATGGGACAGTTGTATTTT. Its protein product is CASSEALMGQLYF.

The chain joins TRBV19 to TRBJ1-2; 9 positions match TRBD1. Germline V gene lookup returns CDR1 LNHDA and CDR2 SQIVND (reference sequence). This CDR3 is built from 14 residues. After removal of 6 bases from V and 2 bases from J, the junction contained 4 bases not matched to a gene. This chain's CDR3 is CASSLTGGNYGYTF. Here the CDR3 DNA reads TGTGCCAGTAGCCTTACAGGGGGCAACTATGGCTACACCTTC.

This sequence joins TRBV19 and TRBJ1-4; TRBD1 might be the D (5 bases). The ends were cut back, 1 base at V and 8 bases at J, with 17 bases in the middle. CDR3 length equals 16 residues. Germline-derived CDR1 and CDR2 are LNHDA and SQIVND (reference sequence). The CDR3 DNA is TGTGCCAGTAGTATAGGGCGGTTGGGGGGGACGGAAAAACTGTTTTTT. The encoded protein is CASSIGRLGGTEKLFF.

This clone was detected only once. The chain links TRBV19 to TRBJ2-3; tentatively, D is TRBD1 (6 bases). Germline CDR1 LNHDA, CDR2 SQIVND (reference sequence). V was shortened by 3 bases and J by 2 bases, with 9 bases between the two germline ends. The CDR3 is made up of 14 amino acids. This chain's CDR3 is CASSITGPTDTQYF. The DNA for the CDR3 is TGTGCCAGTAGTATTACAGGGCCCACAGATACGCAGTATTTT.

The rearrangement links TRBV6-5 to TRBJ2-1, with D tentatively TRBD2 (5 bases). CDR3 length: 14 residues. CDR1 is MNHEY and CDR2 is SVGAGI in the germline V gene. Trimming removed 11 bases at V and 5 bases at J, with 19 bases between. The CDR3 region is CAVQRGGANNEQFF. The CDR3 bases are TGTGCCGTACAACGCGGAGGCGCGAACAATGAGCAGTTCTTC.

This chain links TRBV28 with TRBJ2-1; D unclear. Germline V gene data show CDR1 as MDHEN and CDR2 as SYDVKM. The CDR3 runs 12 residues. V was trimmed by 8 bases and J by 3 bases, leaving 8 bases between them. CDR3 region: CASVGLYNEQFF. The DNA for the CDR3 is TGTGCCAGCGTGGGCCTCTACAATGAGCAGTTCTTC.

The gene calls are TRBV30 and TRBJ1-6, with TRBD1 identical over 7 bases. Germline V lookup: CDR1 GTSNPN, CDR2 SVGIG (reference sequence). This CDR3 spans 17 amino acids. J gave up 4 bases and V 1 base, and 10 bases lay outside the gene matches. The CDR3 nucleotides are TGTGCCTGGAGTGCTAGGGACAGAGGGGATTATAATTCACCCCTCCACTTT. Translated, it gives CAWSARDRGDYNSPLHF.

The V gene is TRBV9, the J gene TRBJ2-1; D unclear. Germline assignment: CDR1 SGDLS and CDR2 YYNGEE. The ends were cut back, 2 bases at V and 3 bases at J, with 9 bases in the middle. The CDR3 runs 14 residues. In nucleotides, the CDR3 is TGTGCCAGCAGCGTTTCCGGTGGCTACAATGAGCAGTTCTTC. Amino acids: CASSVSGGYNEQFF. The variable domain in full, completed from reference TRBV9 and TRBJ2-1, reads DSGVTQTPKHLITATGQRVTLRCSPRSGDLSVYWYQQSLDQGLQFLIQYYNGEERAKGNILERFSAQQFPDLHSELNLSSLELGDSALYFCASSVSGGYNEQFFGPGTRLTVL.

The V call is TRBV7-9, the J call TRBJ2-5; 11 nucleotides align to TRBD2. The CDR3 covers 14 residues. CDR1 is SEHNR, CDR2 FQNEAQ, per germline (reference sequence). The junction had 10 bases not matched to a gene; V was cut back by 5 bases and J by 11 bases. This CDR3 reads CASSPSGTSGSQYF. DNA for the CDR3: TGTGCCAGCAGCCCTTCCGGGACTAGCGGATCGCAGTACTTC.

The chain links TRBV7-2 to TRBJ2-7; 7 bases fit TRBD1. Trimming took 5 bases from V and 2 from J; bases not matched to a gene: 9. Germline V gene data show CDR1 as SGHTA and CDR2 as FQGNSA. The CDR3 spans 15 residues. The CDR3 is CASSNPTGNTYEQYF. CDR3 sequence (DNA): TGTGCCAGCAGCAATCCGACAGGGAACACCTACGAGCAGTACTTC.

This chain uses TRBV20-1 with TRBJ2-7; 13 nucleotides line up with TRBD2. V was pared by 3 bases and J by 9 bases, with 8 bases of the junction left unmatched. Germline V CDR1 and CDR2: DFQATT, SNEGSKA (reference sequence). The CDR3 extends over 14 amino acids. In nucleotides, the CDR3 is TGCAGTGCTAGTCAACCGGGACTAGCGGGAAGGCAGTACTTC. Its translation is CSASQPGLAGRQYF.

CDR3 region: CASTGGRGSYGYTF. DNA for the CDR3: TGTGCCAGCACCGGGGGCAGGGGGAGTTATGGCTACACCTTC. V and J are TRBV28 and TRBJ1-2, with TRBD1 identical over 7 bases. The CDR3 covers 14 residues. Per the germline V gene, CDR1 is MDHEN and CDR2 is SYDVKM. The V segment lost 7 bases and the J segment 5 bases; nucleotides outside the gene matches: 10.

The chain has TRBV6-5 and TRBJ1-4, with 7 bases fitting TRBD1. V lost 6 bases and J lost 0; bases outside the gene matches: 4. The CDR3 consists of 15 residues. Germline CDR1 reads MNHEY; CDR2 reads SVGAGI. The CDR3 loop reads CASSRGTATNEKLFF. CDR3 sequence (DNA): TGTGCCAGCAGCCGTGGGACAGCAACTAATGAAAAACTGTTTTTT.